These T cell receptor beta chains were read from a single sample in a study of cytomegalovirus exposure and HLA in healthy donors. Method: immunoSEQ multiplex PCR; TCRdb's copy keeps in-frame clones and lacks some. The data hold 100,000 to 150,000 clones, with approximately 80% observed a single time. Material: PBMCs. The receptors were sampled from a man younger than 45 in good health and CMV-seropositive. CDR3s include the opening cysteine and the closing phenylalanine or tryptophan. D genes are given only for firm matches. The size of a clone is reported for some rows only, either as once, few or many, or as a class for expanded clones.

size,V,J,D,CDR3,DNA
.,TRBV7-9,TRBJ1-2,.,CASSSQGLDYGYTF,TGTGCCAGCAGCTCACAGGGTCTAGACTATGGCTACACCTTC
.,TRBV5-8,TRBJ2-3,.,CASSPYSADTQYF,TGTGCCAGCAGCCCGTACTCCGCGGATACGCAGTATTTT
.,TRBV10-3,TRBJ1-4,TRBD1,CAISESLPGQGSEKLFF,TGTGCCATCAGTGAGTCTTTGCCGGGACAGGGGAGCGAAAAACTGTTTTTT
.,TRBV15,TRBJ1-4,TRBD1,CATSPLGTDEKLFF,TGTGCCACCAGCCCCCTCGGGACAGACGAAAAACTGTTTTTT
.,TRBV10-3,TRBJ2-7,.,CAISDSGTSSYEQYF,TGTGCCATCAGTGATTCCGGAACTAGCTCCTACGAGCAGTACTTC
.,TRBV7-6,TRBJ2-1,.,CASSSRYRRGYNEQFF,TGTGCCAGCAGTTCAAGGTATAGGAGAGGATACAATGAGCAGTTCTTC
.,TRBV9,TRBJ2-2,TRBD2,CASSVLAGENTGELFF,TGTGCCAGCAGCGTACTCGCGGGAGAGAACACCGGGGAGCTGTTTTTT
.,TRBV27,TRBJ1-5,TRBD1,CASNPRGQSNQPQHF,TGTGCCAGCAACCCCCGGGGACAGAGCAATCAGCCCCAGCATTTT
.,TRBV6-4,TRBJ2-7,TRBD2,CASSLLTSPIYEQYF,TGTGCCAGCAGCCTTCTGACTAGCCCTATCTACGAGCAGTACTTC
few,TRBV6-1,TRBJ1-1,TRBD1,CASSELGADRGAFF,TGTGCCAGCAGTGAATTAGGGGCTGACAGGGGGGCTTTCTTT
.,TRBV13,TRBJ1-5,.,CASSLGGGGGQPQHF,TGTGCCAGCAGCTTAGGAGGGGGTGGAGGCCAGCCCCAGCATTTT
.,TRBV4-2,TRBJ2-2,.,CASSQRGELFF,TGTGCCAGCAGCCAACGGGGGGAGCTGTTTTTT
.,TRBV5-1,TRBJ2-3,.,CASSLGRKSTDTQYF,TGCGCCAGCAGCTTGGGGAGGAAGAGCACAGATACGCAGTATTTT
.,TRBV7-9,TRBJ2-4,TRBD2,CASSLNAGGRGVGNIQYF,TGTGCCAGCAGCTTAAATGCGGGAGGGCGTGGTGTAGGGAACATTCAGTACTTC
.,TRBV15,TRBJ2-7,.,CATSRDKNADSYEQYF,TGTGCCACCAGCAGAGATAAGAACGCAGATTCCTACGAGCAGTACTTC
.,TRBV10-3,TRBJ1-2,.,CAISESTWTESYGYTF,TGTGCCATCAGTGAGTCCACATGGACAGAGTCCTATGGCTACACCTTC
.,TRBV5-5,TRBJ2-3,TRBD2,CASPIKLIAGGPSCADTQYF,TGTGCCAGCCCAATAAAGCTAATAGCGGGAGGGCCTAGTTGTGCAGATACGCAGTATTTT
.,TRBV11-2,TRBJ2-7,.,CASSSVESYEQYF,TGTGCCAGCAGCTCTGTGGAGTCCTACGAGCAGTACTTC
once,TRBV29-1,TRBJ2-7,TRBD1,CSVTGAYEQYF,TGCAGCGTTACAGGGGCCTACGAGCAGTACTTC
.,TRBV2,TRBJ2-2,.,CASSIGELFF,TGTGCCAGCAGCATCGGGGAGCTGTTTTTT
once,TRBV2,TRBJ1-3,.,CASRAGLGNTIYF,TGTGCCAGCCGTGCAGGGCTAGGAAACACCATATATTTT
.,TRBV7-9,TRBJ2-7,TRBD1,CASSPEGGSSYEQYF,TGTGCCAGCAGCCCAGAAGGGGGCAGCTCCTACGAGCAGTACTTC
.,TRBV14,TRBJ2-4,.,CASSQALAKNIQYF,TGTGCCAGCAGCCAAGCACTAGCCAAAAACATTCAGTACTTC
.,TRBV29-1,TRBJ2-2,TRBD2,CSVEDLRGLANTGELFF,TGCAGCGTTGAAGATCTTCGGGGACTAGCGAACACCGGGGAGCTGTTTTTT
few,TRBV15,TRBJ2-5,TRBD2,CATSGAGEGHVETQYF,TGTGCCACCAGCGGAGCGGGGGAGGGCCATGTTGAGACCCAGTACTTC
.,TRBV6-5,TRBJ2-7,TRBD1,CASSSPGTDTYEQYF,TGTGCCAGCAGTAGCCCCGGGACAGACACCTACGAGCAGTACTTC
.,TRBV5-4,TRBJ2-7,.,CASSFWPPHEQYF,TGTGCCAGCAGCTTTTGGCCCCCCCACGAGCAGTACTTC